The following is a TCR beta chain sequence with its context. TCRdb's table, derived via immunoSEQ multiplex PCR, lists solely in-frame clones and lacks some. This table has about 51,000 clones, approximately 86% appearing once. The source of the sample is a study of blood T cell repertoires in COVID-19. Across the study: Acute and convalescent COVID-19 samples came from the United States, Italy and Spain. T cells, B-cell-depleted T cells, or PBMCs provided the cDNA or gDNA that served as material.

The CDR3 extends over 16 amino acids. With V trimmed by 1 base and J by 4 bases, 5 bases remained unmatched. From germline, CDR1 is SGHVS and CDR2 FNYEAQ. The source of this sequence is a man between 60 and 75 years old with acute or convalescent COVID-19. The material sequenced was peripheral blood. The J gene is TRBJ2-2, the V gene TRBV7-6; 8 bases map to TRBD2. As DNA, the CDR3 is TGTGCCAGCAGCTTAGTGCGACTAGCGACCACCGGGGAGCTGTTTTTT. Translating gives CASSLVRLATTGELFF.